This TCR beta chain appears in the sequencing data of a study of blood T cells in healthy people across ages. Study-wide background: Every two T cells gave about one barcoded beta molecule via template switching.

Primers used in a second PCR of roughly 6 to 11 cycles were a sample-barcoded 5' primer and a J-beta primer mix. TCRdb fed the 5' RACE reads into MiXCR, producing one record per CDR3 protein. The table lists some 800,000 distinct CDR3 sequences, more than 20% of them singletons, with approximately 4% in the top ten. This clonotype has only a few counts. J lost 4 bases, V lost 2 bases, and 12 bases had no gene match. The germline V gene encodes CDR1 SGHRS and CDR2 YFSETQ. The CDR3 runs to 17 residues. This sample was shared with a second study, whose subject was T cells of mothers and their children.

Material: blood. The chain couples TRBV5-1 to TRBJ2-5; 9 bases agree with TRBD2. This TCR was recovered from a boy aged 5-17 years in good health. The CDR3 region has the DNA TGCGCCAGCAGCTTTCCAACGACTAGCGGAAAAGGAGAGACCCAGTACTTC. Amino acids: CASSFPTTSGKGETQYF.